Shown below are 20 T cell receptor beta chains from a single sample sequenced in a study of blood T cell repertoires in COVID-19. TCRdb's copy holds only in-frame clones and misses some; the assay was immunoSEQ multiplex PCR. The data hold thousands of clones, with 65% to 90% observed a single time. The sample consisted of peripheral blood. The receptor source for this set is a human donor with active COVID-19. The donor label of this sample is uncertain.

The CDR3 DNA reads TGCGCCAGCAGCCCGCGGACGGGGACCGGGGAGCTGTTTTTT. This encodes CASSPRTGTGELFF. The chain is built from TRBV5-1 and TRBJ2-2; the D gene is possibly TRBD2 (5 bases). This CDR3 spans 14 amino acids. The germline V gene encodes CDR1 SGHRS and CDR2 YFSETQ. Deletions cut 4 bases from V and 5 bases from J, with 12 bases between.

The chain is built from TRBV15 and TRBJ1-4; D remains unclear. With 4 bases removed from V and 2 bases from J, the gap between germline ends came to 11 bases. Germline V gives CDR1 LNHNV, CDR2 YYDKDF (reference sequence). The CDR3 is made up of 15 amino acids. CDR3 in DNA: TGTGCCACCAGCACCTCGAGGGATACTAATGAAAAACTGTTTTTT. This codes for CATSTSRDTNEKLFF.

This sequence joins TRBV30 and TRBJ2-3, with 9 bases identical to TRBD2. The V gene's germline CDR1 is GTSNPN and CDR2 SVGIG (reference sequence). With 2 bases clipped from V and 14 bases from J, the junction kept 8 bases outside the gene matches. CDR3 size: 12 residues. The CDR3 nucleotides are TGTGCCTGGAGTAGGATTAGCGGGAGTATGTATTTT. Residues: CAWSRISGSMYF.

The chain recombines TRBV6-5 with TRBJ1-2, with D maybe TRBD1 (5 bases). The germline V and J ends were trimmed by 3 bases and 7 bases, with 12 bases remaining between them. Germline loops: CDR1 MNHEY, CDR2 SVGAGI. This CDR3 contains 13 residues. The CDR3, as DNA: TGTGCCAGCAGTTATACGGGGGAGGGTGGCTACACCTTC. It codes for CASSYTGEGGYTF.

V gene TRBV24-1 combines with J gene TRBJ2-5; D is possibly TRBD1 (5 bases). Trimming took 1 base from V and 3 from J, leaving 8 bases between them. The CDR3 loop spans 14 amino acids. Per the germline V gene, CDR1 is KGHDR and CDR2 is SFDVKD. The CDR3 bases are TGTGCCACCAGTGATTTCAGGGCGGAAGAGACCCAGTACTTC. It encodes CATSDFRAEETQYF.

CDR3 nucleotide sequence: TGTGCCAGCAGGGGTTGGACAGGGAGAGCCTACAATGAGCAGTTCTTC. Its protein product is CASRGWTGRAYNEQFF. This chain links TRBV28 with TRBJ2-1; 8 bases line up with TRBD1. CDR3 size: 16 residues. V was pared by 6 bases and J by 2 bases, with 9 bases of the junction left unmatched. Germline V CDR1 and CDR2: MDHEN, SYDVKM.

This rearrangement joins TRBV7-8 to TRBJ2-1; a possible D gene is TRBD2 (5 bases). Germline V gene lookup returns CDR1 SGHVS and CDR2 FQNEAQ. CDR3 size: 17 residues. Trimming left V 4 bases short and J 5 bases short, with 21 bases between. The CDR3 nucleotides are TGTGCCAGCAGCTCCATTGGGCAGGTAGCGATGGACAATGAGCAGTTCTTC. It yields the protein CASSSIGQVAMDNEQFF.

The chain links TRBV6-4 to TRBJ2-2; TRBD1 aligns across 11 bases. V lost 7 bases, J lost 5 bases, and 6 bases stayed unmatched. In germline, CDR1 is MRHNA, CDR2 SNTAGT. This CDR3 is 15 amino acids long. CDR3 amino acids: CASKEGQGETGELFF. The CDR3 coding sequence is TGTGCCAGCAAAGAGGGACAGGGGGAAACCGGGGAGCTGTTTTTT.

This clone was seen a few times. The V call is TRBV6-4, the J call TRBJ2-3; D remains unclear. With 6 bases removed from V and 0 bases from J, the gap between germline ends came to 10 bases. Germline V gene sequence: CDR1 MRHNA, CDR2 SNTAGT. The CDR3 length is 14 residues. Here the CDR3 reads CASRKALSTDTQYF. The CDR3 nucleotides are TGTGCCAGCAGAAAAGCACTTAGCACAGATACGCAGTATTTT.

The chain employs TRBV19 and TRBJ2-1; 8 nucleotides align to TRBD2. CDR1 and CDR2 from the germline V gene are LNHDA and SQIVND (reference sequence). Trimming removed 6 bases from V and 15 bases from J; junction bases left unmatched: 13. This CDR3 is built from 13 residues. CDR3 sequence: CASRLREAGVWFF. In DNA, the CDR3 is TGTGCCAGTAGACTAAGAGAAGCGGGAGTGTGGTTCTTC. Based on the CDR3 plus reference TRBV19 and TRBJ2-1, the full variable domain is DGGITQSPKYLFRKEGQNVTLSCEQNLNHDAMYWYRQDPGQGLRLIYYSQIVNDFQKGDIAEGYSVSREKKESFPLTVTSAQKNPTAFYLCASRLREAGVWFFGPGTRLTVL.

The chain combines TRBV29-1 with TRBJ2-7; a possible D gene is TRBD2 (6 bases). The V gene lost 7 bases and the J gene lost 3 bases, with 13 bases spanning the gap. The CDR3 is 12 residues long. Looked up from germline, CDR1 is SQVTM and CDR2 is ANQGSEA. The CDR3 protein is CSAEDGGYEQYF. DNA of the CDR3: TGCAGCGCCGAAGACGGGGGCTACGAGCAGTACTTC.

This clone is a singleton in its sample. This chain joins TRBV19 and TRBJ1-1, with 7 positions matching TRBD1. This CDR3 region has 13 residues. Germline V gene lookup returns CDR1 LNHDA and CDR2 SQIVND (reference sequence). V was pared by 3 bases and J by 4 bases, with 2 bases of the junction left unmatched. In DNA form, the CDR3 reads TGTGCCAGTAGTATCAGGGGGTTCACTGAAGCTTTCTTT. Translated, it gives CASSIRGFTEAFF.

The chain combines TRBV4-2 with TRBJ1-6; D is undetermined. The V end was cut by 4 bases, the J end by 0 bases, with 13 bases between. Germline loops: CDR1 LGHNA, CDR2 YNFKEQ. The CDR3 is made up of 17 amino acids. The CDR3 sequence: CASSLTTISSYNSPLHF. As DNA, the CDR3 is TGTGCCAGCAGCCTAACCACCATTAGCTCCTATAATTCACCCCTCCACTTT.

The DNA of the CDR3 is TGCGCCAGCAGCGTGACTAGCGGGGCGGGGTACGAGCAGTACTTC. Amino acid sequence: CASSVTSGAGYEQYF. The chain combines TRBV5-1 with TRBJ2-7, with 11 bases lining up with TRBD2. The CDR3 has 15 amino acids. The V and J ends lost 4 bases and 4 bases, in that order; junction bases with no gene match: 7. From germline, CDR1 is SGHRS and CDR2 YFSETQ.

This clone was observed once. The V call is TRBV4-1, the J call TRBJ2-7, with 7 nucleotides matching TRBD2. V lost 1 base and J lost 1; bases outside the gene matches: 4. Looked up from germline, CDR1 is MGHRA and CDR2 is YSYEKL. This CDR3 is 15 amino acids long. CDR3 sequence: CASSQVEGGSYEQYF. CDR3 DNA: TGCGCCAGCAGCCAAGTTGAGGGAGGGTCCTACGAGCAGTACTTC.

V is TRBV5-4 and J is TRBJ2-3; D remains ambiguous. CDR3 length: 15 residues. V gave up 0 bases and J gave up 6 bases, with 14 bases separating them. Per germline, CDR1 SGHNT and CDR2 YYREEE (reference sequence). The CDR3 is CASSLEDAAKDTQYF. The CDR3 DNA reads as TGTGCCAGCAGCTTGGAAGATGCGGCGAAGGATACGCAGTATTTT. The whole variable domain, remainder taken from reference TRBV5-4 and TRBJ2-3, is ETGVTQSPTHLIKTRGQQVTLRCSSQSGHNTVSWYQQALGQGPQFIFQYYREEENGRGNFPPRFSGLQFPNYSSELNVNALELDDSALYLCASSLEDAAKDTQYFGPGTRLTVL.

The chain employs TRBV25-1 and TRBJ2-1; 12 nucleotides agree with TRBD2. This CDR3 contains 14 residues. V lost 4 bases to trimming and J lost 9 bases; unmatched junction nucleotides: 4. CDR1 and CDR2 (germline): MGHDK, SYGVNS. CDR3 loop: CASSASGRAVEQFF. In DNA form, the CDR3 reads TGTGCCAGCAGTGCTAGCGGGAGGGCGGTTGAGCAGTTCTTC.

This clone has just one count. V and J are TRBV7-2 and TRBJ2-7; possibly TRBD2 for D (6 bases). V lost 5 bases, J lost 6 bases, and 11 bases lay in between. The CDR3 totals 12 residues. Germline-derived CDR1 and CDR2 are SGHTA and FQGNSA. CDR3 protein: CASSPRRVEQYV. The CDR3 DNA reads as TGTGCCAGCAGCCCAAGGAGGGTCGAGCAGTACGTC.

The chain carries TRBV27 and TRBJ2-3; tentative D call: TRBD1 (6 bases). V lost 3 bases and J 4 bases, leaving 17 bases between the germline ends. This CDR3 is built from 16 residues. The germline CDR1 and CDR2 sequences are MNHEY and SMNVEV (reference sequence). The CDR3: CASSLTGPEGADTQYF. CDR3 DNA sequence: TGTGCCAGCAGTTTGACAGGACCTGAGGGAGCAGATACGCAGTATTTT.

This clone was counted between two and nine times. Here the CDR3 DNA reads TGTGCCAGCAGCCAAGTGGCAGGGGGCGTTTTTTACGAGCAGTACGTC. This gives the protein CASSQVAGGVFYEQYV. The gene calls are TRBV3-1 (or the pseudogene TRBV3-2) and TRBJ2-7; 8 nucleotides match TRBD1. The CDR3 is 16 residues long. V shed 1 base and J 4 bases; nucleotides not matched to a gene: 9. Looked up from germline, CDR1 is LGHDT and CDR2 is YNNKEL (reference sequence).